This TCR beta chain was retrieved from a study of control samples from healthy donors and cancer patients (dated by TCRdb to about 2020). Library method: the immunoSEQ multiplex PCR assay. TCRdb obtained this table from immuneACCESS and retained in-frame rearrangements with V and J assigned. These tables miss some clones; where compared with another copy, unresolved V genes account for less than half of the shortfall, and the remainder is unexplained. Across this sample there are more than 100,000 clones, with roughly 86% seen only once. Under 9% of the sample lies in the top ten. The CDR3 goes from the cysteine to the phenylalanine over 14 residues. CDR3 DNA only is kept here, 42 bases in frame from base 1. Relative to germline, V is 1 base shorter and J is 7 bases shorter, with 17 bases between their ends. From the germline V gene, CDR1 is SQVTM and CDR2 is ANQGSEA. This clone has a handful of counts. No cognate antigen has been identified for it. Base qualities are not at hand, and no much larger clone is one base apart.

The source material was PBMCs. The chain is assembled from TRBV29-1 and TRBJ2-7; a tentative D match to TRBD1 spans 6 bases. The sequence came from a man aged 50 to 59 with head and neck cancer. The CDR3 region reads CSVEVGTGSREQYF. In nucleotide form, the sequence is TGCAGCGTTGAAGTGGGAACAGGGTCCAGGGAGCAGTACTTC.